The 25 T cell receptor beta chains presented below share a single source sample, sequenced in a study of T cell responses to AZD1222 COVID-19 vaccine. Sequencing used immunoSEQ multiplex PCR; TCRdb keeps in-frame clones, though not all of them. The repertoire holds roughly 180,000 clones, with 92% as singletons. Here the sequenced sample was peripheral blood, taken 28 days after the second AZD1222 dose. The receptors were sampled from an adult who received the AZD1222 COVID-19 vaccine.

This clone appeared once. The DNA of the CDR3 is TGTGCCAGCATCACAGGGGGGTCCCTCTACGAGCAGTACTTC. Its translation is CASITGGSLYEQYF. The V call is TRBV2, the J call TRBJ2-7, with 8 positions matching TRBD1. J was trimmed by 3 bases and V by 7 bases; bases with no gene match: 8. The CDR3 consists of 14 residues. Germline CDR1 is SNHLY and CDR2 is FYNNEI.

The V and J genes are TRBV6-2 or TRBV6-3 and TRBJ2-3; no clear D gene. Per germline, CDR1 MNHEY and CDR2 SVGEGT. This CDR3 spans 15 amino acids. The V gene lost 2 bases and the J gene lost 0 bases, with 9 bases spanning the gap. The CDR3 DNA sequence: TGTGCCAGCAGTTACCGCCTCTCTAGCACAGATACGCAGTATTTT. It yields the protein CASSYRLSSTDTQYF.

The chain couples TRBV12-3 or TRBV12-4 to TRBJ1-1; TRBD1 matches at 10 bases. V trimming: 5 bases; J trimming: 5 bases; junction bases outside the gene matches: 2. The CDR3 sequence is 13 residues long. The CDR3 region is CASSPGQGTEAFF. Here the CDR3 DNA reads TGTGCCAGCAGTCCGGGACAGGGGACTGAAGCTTTCTTT.

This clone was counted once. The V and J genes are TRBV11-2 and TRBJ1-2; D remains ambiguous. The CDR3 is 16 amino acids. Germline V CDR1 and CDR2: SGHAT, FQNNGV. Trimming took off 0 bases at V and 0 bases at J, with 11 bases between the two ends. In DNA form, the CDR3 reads TGTGCCAGCAGCTTAGATCTGGGTGATCCTAACTATGGCTACACCTTC. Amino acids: CASSLDLGDPNYGYTF.

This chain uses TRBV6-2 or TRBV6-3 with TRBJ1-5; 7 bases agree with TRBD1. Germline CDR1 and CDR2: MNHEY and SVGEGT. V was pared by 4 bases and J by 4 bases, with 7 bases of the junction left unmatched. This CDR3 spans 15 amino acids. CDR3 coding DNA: TGTGCCAGCAGTTCCCCAACAGGGGCGAATCAGCCCCAGCATTTT. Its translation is CASSSPTGANQPQHF.

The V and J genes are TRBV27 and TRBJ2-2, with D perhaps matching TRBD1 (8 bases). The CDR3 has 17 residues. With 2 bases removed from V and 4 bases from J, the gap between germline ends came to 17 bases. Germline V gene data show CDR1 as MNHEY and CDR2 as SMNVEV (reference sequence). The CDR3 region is CASSLLYRGGRTGELFF. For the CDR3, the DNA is TGTGCCAGCAGTTTACTATACAGGGGGGGCCGCACCGGGGAGCTGTTTTTT.

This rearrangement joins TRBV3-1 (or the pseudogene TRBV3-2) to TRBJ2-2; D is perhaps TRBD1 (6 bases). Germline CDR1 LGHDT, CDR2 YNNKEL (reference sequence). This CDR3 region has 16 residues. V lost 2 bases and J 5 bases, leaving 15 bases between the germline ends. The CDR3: CASSQYLTGGTGELFF. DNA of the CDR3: TGTGCCAGCAGCCAATATCTGACAGGCGGTACCGGGGAGCTGTTTTTT.

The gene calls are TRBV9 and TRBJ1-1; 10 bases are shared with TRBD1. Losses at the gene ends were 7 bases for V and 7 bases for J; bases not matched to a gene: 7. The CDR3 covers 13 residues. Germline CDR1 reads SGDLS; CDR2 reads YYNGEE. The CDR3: CASATGGGDEAFF. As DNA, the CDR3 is TGTGCCAGCGCGACAGGGGGCGGTGATGAAGCTTTCTTT.

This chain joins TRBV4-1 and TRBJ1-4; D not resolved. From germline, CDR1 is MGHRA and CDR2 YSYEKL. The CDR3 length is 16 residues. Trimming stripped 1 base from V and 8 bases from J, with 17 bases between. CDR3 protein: CASSQVGGRSSEKLFF. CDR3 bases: TGCGCCAGCAGCCAAGTCGGAGGCCGATCTAGCGAAAAACTGTTTTTT.

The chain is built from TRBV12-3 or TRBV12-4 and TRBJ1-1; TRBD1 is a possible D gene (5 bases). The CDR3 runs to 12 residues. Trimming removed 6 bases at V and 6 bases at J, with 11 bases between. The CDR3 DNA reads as TGTGCCAGCAGCCAAGGGACTTCTGAAGCTTTCTTT. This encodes CASSQGTSEAFF.

The chain's CDR3 is CASSLDAGVGTEAFF. The CDR3, as DNA: TGTGCCAGCAGCTTAGATGCGGGGGTTGGGACTGAAGCTTTCTTT. The chain joins TRBV11-2 to TRBJ1-1; D perhaps matches TRBD1 (5 bases). The ends were cut back, 0 bases at V and 5 bases at J, with 13 bases in the middle. The germline V gene encodes CDR1 SGHAT and CDR2 FQNNGV. The CDR3 totals 15 residues.

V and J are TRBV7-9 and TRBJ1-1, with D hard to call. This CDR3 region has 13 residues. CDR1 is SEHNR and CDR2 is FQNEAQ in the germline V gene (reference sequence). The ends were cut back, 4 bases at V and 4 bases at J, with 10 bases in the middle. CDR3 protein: CASSSPGRTEAFF. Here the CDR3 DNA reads TGTGCCAGCAGCTCACCAGGCCGCACTGAAGCTTTCTTT.

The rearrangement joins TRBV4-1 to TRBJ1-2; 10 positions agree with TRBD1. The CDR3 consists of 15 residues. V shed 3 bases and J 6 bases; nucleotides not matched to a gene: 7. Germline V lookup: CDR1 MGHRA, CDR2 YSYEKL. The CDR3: CASSQSETGGNGYTF. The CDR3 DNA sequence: TGCGCCAGCAGCCAGTCCGAGACAGGGGGCAATGGCTACACCTTC.

The CDR3, as DNA: TGTGCCAGCAGTTTACCGGTGGGTCGTACAGGGAACACTGAAGCTTTCTTT. Encoded protein: CASSLPVGRTGNTEAFF. The chain links TRBV28 to TRBJ1-1; D may be TRBD1 (5 bases). Germline CDR1 is MDHEN and CDR2 is SYDVKM. CDR3 size: 17 residues. Trimming removed 2 bases at V and 1 base at J, with 17 bases between. The full variable domain, with the rest looked up from reference TRBV28 and TRBJ1-1, is DVKVTQSSRYLVKRTGEKVFLECVQDMDHENMFWYRQDPGLGLRLIYFSYDVKMKEKGDIPEGYSVSREKKERFSLILESASTNQTSMYLCASSLPVGRTGNTEAFFGQGTRLTVV.

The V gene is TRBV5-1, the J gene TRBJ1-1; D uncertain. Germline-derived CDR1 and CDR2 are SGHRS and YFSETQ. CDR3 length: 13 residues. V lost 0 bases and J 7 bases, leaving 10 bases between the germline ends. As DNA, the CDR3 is TGCGCCAGCAGCTTGGCGTCAGCGGGTGAAGCTTTCTTT. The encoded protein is CASSLASAGEAFF. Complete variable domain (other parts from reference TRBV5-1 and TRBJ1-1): KAGVTQTPRYLIKTRGQQVTLSCSPISGHRSVSWYQQTPGQGLQFLFEYFSETQRNKGNFPGRFSGRQFSNSRSEMNVSTLELGDSALYLCASSLASAGEAFFGQGTRLTVV.

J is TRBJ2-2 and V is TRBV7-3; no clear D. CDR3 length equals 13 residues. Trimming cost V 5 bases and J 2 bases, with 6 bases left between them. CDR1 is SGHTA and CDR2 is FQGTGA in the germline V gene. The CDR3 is CASSPANTGELFF. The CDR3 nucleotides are TGTGCCAGCAGCCCCGCAAACACCGGGGAGCTGTTTTTT. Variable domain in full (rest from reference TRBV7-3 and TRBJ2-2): GAGVSQTPSNKVTEKGKYVELRCDPISGHTALYWYRQSLGQGPEFLIYFQGTGAADDSGLPNDRFFAVRPEGSVSTLKIQRTERGDSAVYLCASSPANTGELFFGEGSRLTVL.

The CDR3 nucleotides read TGTGCCTGGATGGGCGGACTAGCGGGGAAAGAGACCCAGTACTTC. This codes for CAWMGGLAGKETQYF. The chain has TRBV30 and TRBJ2-5, with 12 positions matching TRBD2. This CDR3 has 15 amino acids. V lost 4 bases and J lost 3; bases outside the gene matches: 6. Germline-derived CDR1 and CDR2 are GTSNPN and SVGIG (reference sequence). Variable domain in full (rest from reference TRBV30 and TRBJ2-5): SQTIHQWPATLVQPVGSPLSLECTVEGTSNPNLYWYRQAAGRGLQLLFYSVGIGQISSEVPQNLSASRPQDRQFILSSKKLLLSDSGFYLCAWMGGLAGKETQYFGPGTRLLVL.

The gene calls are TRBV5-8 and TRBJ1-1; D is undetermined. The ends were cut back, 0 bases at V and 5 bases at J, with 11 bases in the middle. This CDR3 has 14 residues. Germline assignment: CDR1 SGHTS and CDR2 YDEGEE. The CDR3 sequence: CASSLGLRGTEAFF. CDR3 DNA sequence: TGTGCCAGCAGCTTGGGGCTCCGGGGAACTGAAGCTTTCTTT. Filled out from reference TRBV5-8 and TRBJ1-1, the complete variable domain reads EAGVTQSPTHLIKTRGQQATLRCSPISGHTSVYWYQQALGLGLQFLLWYDEGEERNRGNFPPRFSGRQFPNYSSELNVNALELEDSALYLCASSLGLRGTEAFFGQGTRLTVV.

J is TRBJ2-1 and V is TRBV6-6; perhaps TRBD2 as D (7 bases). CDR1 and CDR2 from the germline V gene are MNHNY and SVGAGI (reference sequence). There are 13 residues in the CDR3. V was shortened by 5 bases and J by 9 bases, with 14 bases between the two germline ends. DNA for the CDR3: TGTGCCAGCAGTATCAACAGGGAGGGTGAGCAGTTCTTC. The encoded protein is CASSINREGEQFF.

Here the CDR3 reads CASSLAPQTSGYPFEQFF. CDR3 in DNA: TGTGCCAGCAGCTTAGCCCCGCAGACTAGCGGATATCCCTTCGAGCAGTTCTTC. J is TRBJ2-1 and V is TRBV11-1; 9 positions match TRBD2. The CDR3 contains 18 residues. V lost 0 bases to trimming and J lost 10 bases; unmatched junction nucleotides: 16. In germline, CDR1 is SGHAT, CDR2 FQDESV (reference sequence).

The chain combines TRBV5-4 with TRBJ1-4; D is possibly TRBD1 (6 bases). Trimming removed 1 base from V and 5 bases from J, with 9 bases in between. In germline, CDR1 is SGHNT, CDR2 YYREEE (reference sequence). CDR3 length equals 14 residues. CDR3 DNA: TGTGCCAGCAGCTTGAGCCAGGGGAATGAAAAACTGTTTTTT. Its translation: CASSLSQGNEKLFF.

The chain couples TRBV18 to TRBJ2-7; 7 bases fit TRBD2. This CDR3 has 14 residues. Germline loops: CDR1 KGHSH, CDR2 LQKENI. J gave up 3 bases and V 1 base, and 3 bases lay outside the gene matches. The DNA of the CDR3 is TGTGCCAGCTCACCACAGCGGGATGGCTACGAGCAGTACTTC. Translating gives CASSPQRDGYEQYF.

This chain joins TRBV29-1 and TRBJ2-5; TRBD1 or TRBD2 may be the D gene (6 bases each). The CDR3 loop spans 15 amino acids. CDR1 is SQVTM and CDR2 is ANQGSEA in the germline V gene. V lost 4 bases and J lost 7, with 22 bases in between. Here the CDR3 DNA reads TGCAGCGTTGCGATCAGTGGAAGTCGGGGGCCGACCCAGTACTTC. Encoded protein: CSVAISGSRGPTQYF.

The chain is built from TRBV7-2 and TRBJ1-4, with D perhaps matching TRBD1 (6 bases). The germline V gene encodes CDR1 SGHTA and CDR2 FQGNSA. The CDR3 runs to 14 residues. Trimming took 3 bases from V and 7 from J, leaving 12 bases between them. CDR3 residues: CASSFGGQGEKLFF. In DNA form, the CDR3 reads TGTGCCAGCAGCTTCGGGGGGCAGGGTGAAAAACTGTTTTTT.

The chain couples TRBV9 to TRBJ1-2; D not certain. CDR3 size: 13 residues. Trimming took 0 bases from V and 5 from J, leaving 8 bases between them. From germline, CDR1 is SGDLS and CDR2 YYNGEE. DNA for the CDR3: TGTGCCAGCAGCGTAGACCCGGAGTATGGCTACACCTTC. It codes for CASSVDPEYGYTF.